This T cell receptor (beta chain) was profiled in a study of cytomegalovirus exposure and HLA in healthy donors. Study-level points and caveats: Among CMV-associated TCR beta chains, most appeared HLA-restricted in a later analysis.

With V trimmed by 4 bases and J by 1 base, 12 bases remained unmatched. CDR1 is MGHRA and CDR2 is YSYEKL in the germline V gene. The CDR3 is 18 residues long. Turning to this clone: Its cognate antigen is unknown.

The PCR contained 60 Vbeta and 13 Jbeta primers. The table came from immunoSEQ multiplex PCR; TCRdb's copy has only in-frame clones and leaves some out. The data contain about 160,000 clones, around 77% of them singletons. Specimen: PBMCs. The chain carries TRBV4-1 and TRBJ2-5; 10 bases align to TRBD2. The receptor was isolated from a man aged 30-40 years in good health and CMV-seropositive. DNA for the CDR3: TGCGCCAGCAGCCGTCTTGTGAGCGGGGGGGCTGTCCAAGAGACCCAGTACTTC. Translating it yields CASSRLVSGGAVQETQYF.